Each of the 6 T cell receptor beta chains below was sequenced from the same sample in a study of response to subunit inactivated influenza vaccine. Using its own MiXCR run on the RT-PCR reads, TCRdb lists one record per CDR3 protein. The sample has more than 550,000 distinct CDR3 sequences, 10% to 15% seen once; the top ten hold 10% to 13%. Source: PBMCs from blood, taken on the day of vaccination. The receptors originated from a man aged 50-59 years who received an inactivated influenza vaccine.

In the case of this clonotype: A read error may explain this, as a much larger clone is one base away. This chain uses TRBV30 with TRBJ2-2; D unresolved. Germline V gives CDR1 GTSNPN, CDR2 SVGIG (reference sequence). The CDR3 spans 12 residues. The germline V and J ends were trimmed by 7 bases and 6 bases, with 12 bases remaining between them. For the CDR3, the DNA is TGTGCCTACGGGCCCTCAGCCGGGGAGCTGTTTTTT. Amino acid sequence: CAYGPSAGELFF.

This clonotype turned up a few times. This chain links TRBV9 with TRBJ2-1; 9 positions match TRBD2. CDR3 length: 15 amino acids. Germline trimming cut 2 bases from V and 4 bases from J; bases unmatched to any gene: 4. Per germline, CDR1 SGDLS and CDR2 YYNGEE. The CDR3 nucleotides are TGTGCCAGCAGCGTTTCGACTAGCGGTTACAATGAGCAGTTCTTC. It yields the protein CASSVSTSGYNEQFF.

This rearrangement joins TRBV10-3 to TRBJ2-2; D unresolved. The CDR3 runs 16 residues. The V end lost 11 bases, the J end lost 1 base, and 20 bases lay between the germline ends. Germline V gene lookup returns CDR1 ENHRY and CDR2 SYGVKD. The CDR3 protein is CAVRRDSTMNTGELFF. The CDR3 DNA sequence: TGTGCCGTAAGGCGAGACTCGACGATGAACACCGGGGAGCTGTTTTTT.

This clonotype appeared a single time. This chain uses TRBV12-3 or TRBV12-4 with TRBJ2-3; 8 bases agree with TRBD2. The CDR3 length is 15 residues. V lost 5 bases, J lost 6 bases, and 10 bases stayed unmatched. In DNA, the CDR3 is TGTGCCAGCAGTATGACTAGCGACTCACTGGATACGCAGTATTTT. It yields the protein CASSMTSDSLDTQYF.

This rearrangement joins TRBV7-2 to TRBJ2-5, with D possibly being TRBD2 (6 bases). The CDR3 has 13 residues. Per the germline V gene, CDR1 is SGHTA and CDR2 is FQGNSA. V lost 5 bases and J lost 5, with 12 bases in between. The CDR3 spells CASSVARGETQYF. CDR3 in DNA: TGTGCCAGCAGCGTCGCCCGGGGGGAGACCCAGTACTTC.

This clonotype was observed a few times. The V and J genes are TRBV6-1 and TRBJ2-6, with 7 bases matching TRBD1. Germline CDR1 is MNHNS and CDR2 is SASEGT. The CDR3 has 18 residues. With V trimmed by 7 bases and J by 15 bases, 27 bases remained unmatched. CDR3 in DNA: TGTGCCAGCACCAAAGGGACAGCCCAAACCTTTCATCTCCTCGGCCTGACTTTC. Translating it yields CASTKGTAQTFHLLGLTF.